The next 9 T cell receptor beta chains were all read from a single sample in a study of CD8 T cells in Susac syndrome. Random hexamers were used to reverse transcribe the RNA input (roughly 0.5 to 1 ug). TCRdb reanalysed the immunoSEQ multiplex PCR reads using MiXCR and keeps one entry per CDR3 protein. The repertoire holds some 140,000 distinct CDR3 sequences, with 65% to 90% as singletons. Sequenced: CD8+ T cells from PBMCs. These receptors all stem from a human donor with multiple sclerosis.

The chain links TRBV5-4 to TRBJ2-1; TRBD2 aligns across 7 bases. This CDR3 comprises 16 residues. V dropped 0 bases and J dropped 6; count of bases not matched to a gene: 9. CDR1 is SGHNT, CDR2 YYREEE, per germline (reference sequence). CDR3 DNA: TGTGCCAGCAGCTTGGGACTAGCCGAGGAAGGCAATGAGCAGTTCTTC. Residues: CASSLGLAEEGNEQFF.

The DNA of the CDR3 is TGTGCCAGCAGTTTAGCCCCAGACGGAGGAAACACCATATATTTT. Translated: CASSLAPDGGNTIYF. The chain joins TRBV2 to TRBJ1-3; D is uncertain. V shed 5 bases and J shed 4 bases, with 15 bases lying between them. The CDR3 is 15 residues long. The germline gives CDR1 SNHLY, CDR2 FYNNEI.

J is TRBJ2-1 and V is TRBV28; possible D gene TRBD1, 6 bases. Germline V lookup: CDR1 MDHEN, CDR2 SYDVKM. This CDR3 is 12 amino acids long. Trimming removed 8 bases from V and 4 bases from J, with 9 bases in between. CDR3 in DNA: TGTGCCAGCGGTACAGGGTACAATGAGCAGTTCTTC. It specifies CASGTGYNEQFF.

The CDR3 DNA follows: TGTGCCAGCCAAGAGGGCCTCCCAGCCTACGAGCAGTACGTC. Its protein product is CASQEGLPAYEQYV. The chain uses TRBV6-1 and TRBJ2-7; perhaps TRBD2 as D (5 bases). Germline CDR1 reads MNHNS; CDR2 reads SASEGT. Deletions cut 8 bases from V and 2 bases from J, with 16 bases between. The CDR3 consists of 14 residues.

The gene calls are TRBV29-1 and TRBJ1-2; D is unclear. The CDR3 loop spans 11 amino acids. V gave up 3 bases and J gave up 2 bases, with 4 bases separating them. From germline, CDR1 is SQVTM and CDR2 ANQGSEA. In DNA, the CDR3 is TGCAGCGTTGAGGCAAACTATGGCTACACCTTC. It translates to CSVEANYGYTF.

The chain joins TRBV12-3 or TRBV12-4 to TRBJ2-7; a weak D match, TRBD2 (5 bases). This CDR3 has 11 residues. Trimming took 6 bases from V and 5 from J, leaving 8 bases between them. CDR3 sequence reads: CASSFGDEQYF. The CDR3 DNA reads TGTGCCAGCAGCTTCGGGGACGAGCAGTACTTC.

The chain joins TRBV30 to TRBJ2-5; 7 positions agree with TRBD1. With 0 bases clipped from V and 4 bases from J, the junction kept 5 bases outside the gene matches. CDR3 length equals 14 residues. Germline CDR1 is GTSNPN and CDR2 is SVGIG (reference sequence). CDR3 residues: CAWSVRTGGETQYF. In DNA form, the CDR3 reads TGTGCCTGGAGTGTACGGACAGGCGGAGAGACCCAGTACTTC.

This chain joins TRBV29-1 and TRBJ2-1, with 9 bases matching TRBD1. CDR3 length: 16 amino acids. J was trimmed by 4 bases and V by 7 bases; bases with no gene match: 14. The germline CDR1 and CDR2 sequences are SQVTM and ANQGSEA. This chain's CDR3 is CSAEQGADRLYNEQFF. CDR3 DNA sequence: TGCAGCGCCGAACAGGGGGCCGACAGGCTTTACAATGAGCAGTTCTTC.

The chain is built from TRBV27 and TRBJ1-1; no clear D gene. V lost 5 bases and J 7 bases, leaving 20 bases between the germline ends. CDR1 MNHEY and CDR2 SMNVEV come from the germline V gene (reference sequence). This CDR3 comprises 15 residues. CDR3 residues: CASSPRSPASSEAFF. Written as DNA, the CDR3 is TGTGCCAGCAGTCCCAGAAGCCCTGCATCAAGTGAAGCTTTCTTT.